A selection of T cell receptor beta chains follows, all from one sample in a study of blood T cells in healthy people across ages. Each CDR3 protein gets one entry after TCRdb re-called the 5' RACE reads with MiXCR. The table includes approximately 900,000 distinct CDR3 sequences, around 48% detected once. Input material: blood. These TCRs come from a man aged 25 to 40 in good health. CDR3s include the opening cysteine and the closing phenylalanine or tryptophan. The D gene is left open where the match is weak. Clone size is stated in some rows and not others, as once, few, many or a class when expanded.

v_gene	j_gene	abundance	d_gene	CDR3nt	CDR3aa
TRBV7-2	TRBJ2-7	-	TRBD1	TGTGCCAGCAGCTTAGAGAATTCGGGACAGGGAGGGTACGAGCAGTACTTC	CASSLENSGQGGYEQYF
TRBV28	TRBJ2-7	-	TRBD1	TGTGCCAGCAGTTTAGGTCTTCTTTTTGGGACAGGGGGCTACGAGCAGTACTTC	CASSLGLLFGTGGYEQYF
TRBV18	TRBJ2-7	many	-	TGCGCCAGCAGCCCGCAAGGCAACGAGCAGTACTTC	CASSPQGNEQYF
TRBV6-2/TRBV6-3	TRBJ1-1	-	-	TGTGCCAGCAGCCGCGGACAGAAATTTTTCTTAAACACTGAAGCTTTCTTT	CASSRGQKFFLNTEAFF
TRBV5-1	TRBJ1-1	-	-	TGCGCCAGCATGGAGGGTGGCACTGAAGCTTTCTTT	CASMEGGTEAFF
TRBV20-1	TRBJ2-6	-	-	TGCAGTGCTAGGTCTGAGATCTCCACTGGGGCCAACGTCCTGACTTTC	CSARSEISTGANVLTF
TRBV6-6	TRBJ2-7	-	-	TGTGCCAGCATATCCCGCGCCTACGAGCAGTACTTC	CASISRAYEQYF
TRBV20-1	TRBJ2-7	-	TRBD1	TGCAGTGCTAGAGTTGGGACAGGGATTTCCTACGAGCAGTACTTC	CSARVGTGISYEQYF
TRBV4-3	TRBJ2-5	once	TRBD1	TGCGCCAGCAGCCAACTTGCCGGGACAGCTGAGCAGTACTTC	CASSQLAGTAEQYF
TRBV4-2	TRBJ2-1	-	-	TGTGCCAGCAGCCAAGAATCGGATCCCCTCTACAATGAGCAGTTCTTC	CASSQESDPLYNEQFF
TRBV5-6	TRBJ2-2	-	-	TGTGCCAGCAGCTTGGCCCAGGGGTCTGTTACCGGGGAGCTGTTTTTT	CASSLAQGSVTGELFF
TRBV12-3/TRBV12-4	TRBJ1-2	-	TRBD1	TGTGCCAGCAACCCGACAGGGGGCGACTATGGCTACACCTTC	CASNPTGGDYGYTF
TRBV2	TRBJ1-1	-	TRBD1	TGTGCCAGCAGTGGGGACAGGAACACTGAAGCTTTCTTT	CASSGDRNTEAFF
TRBV18	TRBJ1-1	-	-	TGTGCCAGCTCACCCCGGGACACCTCGACGAACACTGAAGCTTTCTTT	CASSPRDTSTNTEAFF
TRBV12-3/TRBV12-4	TRBJ2-7	few	TRBD1	TGTGCCAGCAGTTCTCGGACAGGGGGCAACTACGAGCAGTACTTC	CASSSRTGGNYEQYF
TRBV7-2	TRBJ2-4	-	-	TGTGCCAGCAGCTTCAGTTTGCAGGGCGCCATAGCCAAAAACATTCTGTACTTC	CASSFSLQGAIAKNILYF
TRBV6-5	TRBJ1-2	-	TRBD1	TGTGCCAGCAGTTACGGGACAGGGGGACACTATGGCTACACCTTC	CASSYGTGGHYGYTF
TRBV12-3/TRBV12-4	TRBJ2-7	many	-	TGTGCCAGCAGACGCGCAGGGAGCTCCTACGAGCAGTACTTC	CASRRAGSSYEQYF
TRBV5-1	TRBJ1-4	few	-	TGCGCCAGCAGCTTGGGTGCGGATGAAAAACTGTTTTTT	CASSLGADEKLFF
TRBV20-1	TRBJ2-5	-	-	TGCAGTGCGAATGAGCCGCGGTACTTTCAAGAGACCCAGTACTTC	CSANEPRYFQETQYF
TRBV9	TRBJ1-5	-	-	TGTGCCAGCAGCGTAGCCCCATCCATCGGGGATACGCAGCATTTT	CASSVAPSIGDTQHF
TRBV3-1	TRBJ2-3	-	TRBD1	TGTGCCAGCAGATCACAGGGGGGCGGCACAGATACGCAGTATTTT	CASRSQGGGTDTQYF
TRBV7-2	TRBJ1-2	few	-	TGTGCCAGCCGACATAGCGGGGAATCGGGCTACACCTTC	CASRHSGESGYTF
TRBV3-1	TRBJ2-7	few	-	TGTGCCAGCAGCCAGGGGGAAACCTACGAGCAGTACTTC	CASSQGETYEQYF
TRBV10-3	TRBJ2-2	-	TRBD1	TGTGCCATCAAAAGACAGGGGGTGTCCGGGGAGCTGTTTTTT	CAIKRQGVSGELFF
TRBV20-1	TRBJ2-5	-	-	TGCAGTGCTAGAGATCGTATCAGGGGCCAAGAGACCCAGTACTTC	CSARDRIRGQETQYF
TRBV7-9	TRBJ2-3	-	-	TGTGCCAGCAGCTTAATGGAGGGTTGGACAGATACGCGGTATTTT	CASSLMEGWTDTRYF
TRBV20-1	TRBJ2-1	many	-	TGCAGTGCTAGAGACAGGGAAGTGGACTACAATGAGCAGTTCTTC	CSARDREVDYNEQFF
TRBV4-3	TRBJ2-1	few	-	TGCGCCAGCAGCCAAGATTGGAAGGGGCGAGCAGGCAATGAGCAGTTCTTC	CASSQDWKGRAGNEQFF
TRBV5-6	TRBJ2-6	few	-	TGTGCCAGCAGCTTGGGAGCCAACGTCCTGACTTTC	CASSLGANVLTF
TRBV7-2	TRBJ2-3	few	-	TGTGCCAGCAGCTTTAGTTCAGATACGCAGTATTTT	CASSFSSDTQYF
TRBV5-6	TRBJ1-6	once	TRBD1	TGTGCCAGCAGCTCGCTCAGGGGGCGCGATGATTCACCCCTCCACTTT	CASSSLRGRDDSPLHF
TRBV29-1	TRBJ2-7	-	-	TGCAGCGTTGAAACGTCCTACGAGCAGTACTTC	CSVETSYEQYF
TRBV12-3/TRBV12-4	TRBJ2-7	once	-	TGTGCCAGCAGACCCGACAGAAATTTCTACAATGAGCAGTACTTC	CASRPDRNFYNEQYF
TRBV6-1	TRBJ2-7	-	-	TGTGCCAGCAAGGACGGTCAGGACTACGAGCAGTACTTC	CASKDGQDYEQYF
TRBV4-2	TRBJ1-1	few	-	TGTGCCAGCAGCCAAGCGGGGGGGGTAAGCACTGAAGCTTTCTTT	CASSQAGGVSTEAFF
TRBV6-5	TRBJ2-5	few	-	TGTGCCAGCACCTACTCCCGGGGGATGGAGACCCAGTACTTC	CASTYSRGMETQYF
TRBV7-7	TRBJ1-1	few	TRBD1	TGTGCTAGTAGCCTGGACAGGGTCGAGGACACTGAAGCTTTCTTT	CASSLDRVEDTEAFF
TRBV4-2	TRBJ2-4	many	-	TGTGCCAGCAGCCAAGATGTCAGTGTAGCCAAAAACATTCAGTACTTC	CASSQDVSVAKNIQYF
TRBV10-3	TRBJ2-5	-	-	TGTGCCATCAGTGCCGACCAAGAGACCCAGTACTTC	CAISADQETQYF
TRBV7-2	TRBJ2-3	-	-	TGTGCCAGCAGCTTAGCGCTAGCCCGCACAGATACGCAGTATTTT	CASSLALARTDTQYF
TRBV27	TRBJ2-5	-	TRBD2	TGTGCCAGCAGTTTATGGGCTAGCGGGACTCTCGGGAATGAGCAGTACTTC	CASSLWASGTLGNEQYF
TRBV6-1	TRBJ1-5	-	-	TGTGCCAGCAGTGAGGGGATAAATCAGCCCCAGCATTTT	CASSEGINQPQHF
TRBV21-1	TRBJ2-3	few	-	TGTGCCAGCAGCAGGCGACTAGTGCGGTCGCAGTATTTT	CASSRRLVRSQYF
TRBV15	TRBJ2-7	few	TRBD1	TGTGCCACCAGCAGAGATCTTGTAGGACAGGGATACGAGCAGTACTTC	CATSRDLVGQGYEQYF